A selection of T cell receptor beta chains follows, all from one sample in a study of healthy donors' naive CD4 and CD8 T cells. TCRdb itself ran the reads through MiXCR, one entry per CDR3 protein. The repertoire holds about 200,000 distinct CDR3 sequences, with around three quarters as singletons. What was sequenced was naive CD4+ and CD8+ T cells sorted from blood, pooled from several donors. The receptor source for this set is a pool of human donors in good health; the sample pools cells from several healthy donors. The CDR3 runs from the conserved cysteine through the conserved F or W. The D gene is left open where the match is weak. Clone size is shown for a subset of rows, as once, few, many or a class of expanded clone.

DNA,CDR3,D,V,J,length,size
TGTGCCAGCAACCCAGCTTTCTTT,CASNPAFF,.,TRBV6-4,TRBJ1-1,8,.
TGTGCCAGCAGATCGGGCGAAGGTCACTCCTACGAGCAGTACTTC,CASRSGEGHSYEQYF,.,TRBV27,TRBJ2-7,15,.
TGCAGTGCTAGAGGCCAAGCGGGAAACTACGAGCAGTACTTC,CSARGQAGNYEQYF,TRBD2,TRBV20-1,TRBJ2-7,14,.
TGCAGCGTCTCCGCTCGGAAGGGGCCCTACGAGCAGTACTTC,CSVSARKGPYEQYF,.,TRBV29-1,TRBJ2-7,14,few
TGTGCCTGGGAGCCCAAAACAGGTAGCAATCAGCCCCAGCATTTT,CAWEPKTGSNQPQHF,.,TRBV30,TRBJ1-5,15,.
TGTGCCACCAGCAGAGATTTGGAAGGGGCCGGCGAGCAGTACTTC,CATSRDLEGAGEQYF,.,TRBV15,TRBJ2-7,15,.
TGCAGCGCCCCGGGACGTCGGGGGGAGACCCAGTACTTC,CSAPGRRGETQYF,.,TRBV29-1,TRBJ2-5,13,.
TGTGCCAGCAGTGACGGATTCTCTGGGGCCAACGTCCTGACTTTC,CASSDGFSGANVLTF,.,TRBV6-5,TRBJ2-6,15,.
TGTGCCAGTAGCCCAGGCACCCTGTGGGCTTTCTTT,CASSPGTLWAFF,.,TRBV19,TRBJ1-1,12,.
TGCAGCGGCTCGCGGGGGCGGGGTAACTTGAACACTGAAGCTTTCTTT,CSGSRGRGNLNTEAFF,.,TRBV29-1,TRBJ1-1,16,.
TGTGCCAGCAGACCGGGACAGGGAAGATACGAGCAGTACTTC,CASRPGQGRYEQYF,TRBD1,TRBV6-5,TRBJ2-7,14,.
TGTGCCAGCAGTTTATCCGCGACAGGGGGCTACGAGCAGTACTTC,CASSLSATGGYEQYF,TRBD1,TRBV27,TRBJ2-7,15,.
TGTGCCAGCAGTTACTCGATGGGGAAGATAGAAGCTTTCTTT,CASSYSMGKIEAFF,.,TRBV6-5,TRBJ1-1,14,.
TGTGCCAGTAGTATCGCCGGGACACCGGTAGAGCCCCAGCATTTT,CASSIAGTPVEPQHF,.,TRBV19,TRBJ1-5,15,few
TGCAACGTTCTGCTGGAAGCTACCTACGAGCAGTACTTC,CNVLLEATYEQYF,.,TRBV29-1,TRBJ2-7,13,.
TGTGCCAGCAGTTTGGTTGGGGGAGATGGCTACACCTTC,CASSLVGGDGYTF,.,TRBV6-6,TRBJ1-2,13,.
TGTGCCAGCAGTTATCTCGCTCTCGAGCAGTTCTTC,CASSYLALEQFF,.,TRBV6-2/TRBV6-3,TRBJ2-1,12,.